Each of the 21 T cell receptor beta chains below was sequenced from the same sample in a study of beta chain features in type 1 diabetes. Findings of the study overall: For Type 1 diabetes patients, all four CD4+ subsets carried TCRB CDR3s that were moderately but significantly shorter.

No antigen has been assigned to these receptors. Every isolated RNA sample was fully reverse transcribed, so sequencing captured expressed TCRB transcripts. Measured with immunoSEQ multiplex PCR; TCRdb has only the in-frame clones, and not every one. The table shows about 270,000 clones, with roughly an eighth occurring only once. What was sequenced was naive CD4+ T cells from blood. The receptors come from a man aged 30 to 39 with type 1 diabetes.

This clone was observed a handful of times. J is TRBJ1-1 and V is TRBV5-6, with 8 bases aligning to TRBD1. CDR3 size: 15 residues. With 4 bases clipped from V and 4 bases from J, the junction kept 9 bases outside the gene matches. Germline CDR1 reads SGHDT; CDR2 reads YYEEEE. The CDR3 loop reads CASSLNRGGSTEAFF. The DNA of the CDR3 is TGTGCCAGCAGCCTGAACAGGGGGGGGAGCACTGAAGCTTTCTTT.

Written as DNA, the CDR3 is TGCGCCAGCAGCTTCGGACAGGGGGCTACAGATACGCAGTATTTT. Residues: CASSFGQGATDTQYF. The chain couples TRBV5-1 to TRBJ2-3, with 11 bases aligning to TRBD1. Germline V gives CDR1 SGHRS, CDR2 YFSETQ. The CDR3 runs 15 residues. V shed 2 bases, J shed 3 bases, and the junction held 2 bases outside the gene matches.

The chain combines TRBV5-1 with TRBJ2-1; D not certain. V lost 0 bases to trimming and J lost 4 bases, with 14 bases between them. CDR1 is SGHRS and CDR2 is YFSETQ in the germline V gene. CDR3 size: 16 residues. The CDR3 region has the DNA TGCGCCAGCAGCTTGGTTGCCGGAGACCTTTACAATGAGCAGTTCTTC. Protein product: CASSLVAGDLYNEQFF. Filled out from reference TRBV5-1 and TRBJ2-1, the complete variable domain reads KAGVTQTPRYLIKTRGQQVTLSCSPISGHRSVSWYQQTPGQGLQFLFEYFSETQRNKGNFPGRFSGRQFSNSRSEMNVSTLELGDSALYLCASSLVAGDLYNEQFFGPGTRLTVL.

This clone was seen only a few times. The chain carries TRBV23-1 and TRBJ2-3; 10 bases map to TRBD1. TRBV23-1 is classed as an ORF, of uncertain function. This CDR3 has 17 amino acids. The junction had 9 bases not matched to a gene; V was cut back by 0 bases and J by 6 bases. CDR3 protein: CASSQSRDRGLRDTQYF. The CDR3, as DNA: TGCGCCAGCAGTCAATCGAGGGACAGGGGCTTAAGGGATACGCAGTATTTT.

The chain joins TRBV2 to TRBJ1-1, with a possible D match to TRBD1 (5 bases). This CDR3 spans 10 amino acids. CDR1 SNHLY and CDR2 FYNNEI come from the germline V gene. The V end was cut by 11 bases, the J end by 10 bases, with 14 bases between. CDR3 sequence: CASRRDLAFF. In nucleotides, the CDR3 is TGTGCCTCCAGGAGGGACTTAGCTTTCTTT.

V and J are TRBV19 and TRBJ2-1; 10 nucleotides match TRBD2. V was clipped by 6 bases and J by 7 bases; unmatched bases: 6. CDR3 length: 14 amino acids. The germline gives CDR1 LNHDA, CDR2 SQIVND (reference sequence). The DNA of the CDR3 is TGTGCCAGTAGCACGAGCGGGAGGGGTAATGAGCAGTTCTTC. Amino acids: CASSTSGRGNEQFF.

This chain joins TRBV28 and TRBJ1-2; tentatively, D is TRBD1 (5 bases). Germline V gene sequence: CDR1 MDHEN, CDR2 SYDVKM. The CDR3 spans 13 residues. V was trimmed by 4 bases and J by 2 bases, leaving 8 bases between them. CDR3 sequence: CASSWGSNYGYTF. Here the CDR3 DNA reads TGTGCCAGCAGTTGGGGCTCCAACTATGGCTACACCTTC.

The chain couples TRBV7-2 to TRBJ2-7, with 10 bases fitting TRBD2. Trimming took 1 base from V and 3 from J; bases not matched to a gene: 6. Germline V CDR1 and CDR2: SGHTA, FQGNSA. The CDR3 contains 16 residues. For the CDR3, the DNA is TGTGCCAGCAGCTTAGGGCCTAGCGGGAGCGGCTACGAGCAGTACTTC. It yields the protein CASSLGPSGSGYEQYF.

The chain couples TRBV9 to TRBJ1-2; 7 nucleotides line up with TRBD1. The CDR3 is made up of 14 amino acids. Germline values: CDR1 SGDLS, CDR2 YYNGEE. The ends lost 3 bases at V and 2 bases at J; junction bases unmatched: 4. As DNA, the CDR3 is TGTGCCAGCAGCGGATTGACAGGGAACTATGGCTACACCTTC. Its translation is CASSGLTGNYGYTF.

This clone showed up just a few times. The rearrangement uses TRBV30 and TRBJ1-1, with D possibly being TRBD1 (6 bases). The CDR3 contains 13 residues. V lost 3 bases, J lost 3 bases, and 11 bases lay in between. Germline loops: CDR1 GTSNPN, CDR2 SVGIG (reference sequence). The CDR3 sequence is CAWRLDRYTEAFF. CDR3 nucleotide sequence: TGTGCCTGGAGGTTGGACAGATACACTGAAGCTTTCTTT.

J is TRBJ2-5 and V is TRBV5-1; 9 bases are shared with TRBD1. From germline, CDR1 is SGHRS and CDR2 YFSETQ. V was pared by 0 bases and J by 5 bases, with 5 bases of the junction left unmatched. The CDR3 runs 15 residues. The CDR3 DNA follows: TGCGCCAGCAGCTTGGGGGACAGGGACGGGGAGACCCAGTACTTC. Translation: CASSLGDRDGETQYF.

The chain links TRBV6-6 to TRBJ2-4; 7 nucleotides agree with TRBD1. The CDR3 extends over 14 amino acids. J was trimmed by 7 bases and V by 4 bases; bases with no gene match: 7. Germline lookup yields CDR1 MNHNY and CDR2 SVGAGI (reference sequence). The CDR3 is CASSSRQGLNIQYF. CDR3 sequence (DNA): TGTGCCAGCAGTTCGCGACAGGGCCTGAACATTCAGTACTTC.

The chain has TRBV18 and TRBJ2-2; no definite D call. Per the germline V gene, CDR1 is KGHSH and CDR2 is LQKENI. V gave up 2 bases and J gave up 6 bases, with 7 bases separating them. This CDR3 is built from 13 residues. CDR3 amino acids: CASSPKLSGELFF. The CDR3 nucleotides are TGTGCCAGCTCACCAAAGCTTTCCGGGGAGCTGTTTTTT.

This clone was detected a few times. V usage is TRBV19 and J usage is TRBJ1-2; D possibly corresponds to TRBD1 (5 bases). The ends were cut back, 5 bases at V and 4 bases at J, with 11 bases in the middle. Germline V CDR1 and CDR2: LNHDA, SQIVND (reference sequence). CDR3 length equals 13 residues. The CDR3 nucleotides read TGTGCCAGTAGTCTGGACAAGACCTATGGCTACACCTTC. This translates into CASSLDKTYGYTF. Drawing the rest from reference TRBV19 and TRBJ1-2, the complete variable domain is DGGITQSPKYLFRKEGQNVTLSCEQNLNHDAMYWYRQDPGQGLRLIYYSQIVNDFQKGDIAEGYSVSREKKESFPLTVTSAQKNPTAFYLCASSLDKTYGYTFGSGTRLTVV.

This chain links TRBV7-9 with TRBJ1-1, with D tentatively TRBD1 (5 bases). CDR1 SEHNR and CDR2 FQNEAQ come from the germline V gene (reference sequence). Trimming shortened V by 5 bases and J by 3 bases, and 7 bases separated the two germline ends. The CDR3 length is 12 residues. The chain's CDR3 is CASSIRDTEAFF. CDR3 coding DNA: TGTGCCAGCAGCATCAGGGACACTGAAGCTTTCTTT.

This chain connects TRBV7-2 to TRBJ2-7; 7 bases line up with TRBD2. Looked up from germline, CDR1 is SGHTA and CDR2 is FQGNSA. The CDR3 is 15 amino acids. V shed 2 bases, J shed 2 bases, and the junction held 6 bases outside the gene matches. The CDR3 DNA sequence: TGTGCCAGCAGCTTACTCCTAGCGGCCCCCTACGAGCAGTACTTC. Amino acids: CASSLLLAAPYEQYF. Full variable domain (missing parts from reference TRBV7-2 and TRBJ2-7): GAGVSQSPSNKVTEKGKDVELRCDPISGHTALYWYRQSLGQGLEFLIYFQGNSAPDKSGLPSDRFSAERTGGSVSTLTIQRTQQEDSAVYLCASSLLLAAPYEQYFGPGTRLTVT.

This clone was seen a handful of times. Other DNA sequences in this specimen translate into the identical CDR3. The chain recombines TRBV9 with TRBJ2-2, with D maybe TRBD2 (7 bases). CDR1 and CDR2 (germline): SGDLS, YYNGEE. Trimming stripped 0 bases from V and 2 bases from J, with 11 bases between. This CDR3 is built from 16 residues. The CDR3 region has the DNA TGTGCCAGCAGCGTAGGAGGGGGGGACAACACCGGGGAGCTGTTTTTT. This translates into CASSVGGGDNTGELFF.

The V gene is TRBV30, the J gene TRBJ1-5; TRBD1 aligns across 9 bases. The CDR3 has 13 residues. The J segment lost 8 bases and the V segment lost 4 bases, leaving 6 bases of the junction unmatched. CDR1 and CDR2 (germline): GTSNPN, SVGIG (reference sequence). The CDR3 protein is CAWTLGTGKPQHF. As DNA, the CDR3 is TGTGCCTGGACCCTAGGGACAGGGAAGCCCCAGCATTTT. Looking up the rest from reference TRBV30 and TRBJ1-5 gives the full variable domain: SQTIHQWPATLVQPVGSPLSLECTVEGTSNPNLYWYRQAAGRGLQLLFYSVGIGQISSEVPQNLSASRPQDRQFILSSKKLLLSDSGFYLCAWTLGTGKPQHFGDGTRLSIL.

The rearrangement joins TRBV30 to TRBJ2-5, with a weak D call TRBD2 (6 bases). V gave up 5 bases and J gave up 3 bases, with 10 bases separating them. Germline V gene lookup returns CDR1 GTSNPN and CDR2 SVGIG (reference sequence). CDR3 size: 12 residues. DNA of the CDR3: TGTGCCTGGTCCCCGGGGGAAGAGACCCAGTACTTC. Its translation is CAWSPGEETQYF.

This chain connects TRBV11-3 to TRBJ2-1, with TRBD2 identical over 14 bases. The CDR3 is 16 amino acids. Germline V gives CDR1 SGHNT, CDR2 YENEEA. V lost 5 bases, J lost 8 bases, and 8 bases stayed unmatched. CDR3 sequence: CASSTGTSGSVDEQFF. The CDR3 nucleotides read TGTGCCAGCAGCACGGGGACTAGCGGGAGTGTGGATGAGCAGTTCTTC.

In its sample, this clone was seen a few times. V usage is TRBV2 and J usage is TRBJ2-3, with TRBD2 identical over 8 bases. Per the germline V gene, CDR1 is SNHLY and CDR2 is FYNNEI. Trimming at V came to 5 bases and at J to 3 bases, leaving 7 bases not matched to a gene. There are 15 residues in the CDR3. The CDR3 region has the DNA TGTGCCAGCAGTCGTAGCGGGATCACGACAGATACGCAGTATTTT. Protein: CASSRSGITTDTQYF.